This T cell receptor beta chain was sequenced during a study of post-analysis software for immune sequencing data. As concerns this clonotype: What it binds is not known.

Study-level points and caveats: The study found TRBV5-6, TRBV5-1 and TRBV20-1 among a few TRBV segments more frequent in patients than controls. Diversity measured as normalized Chao1 was significantly lower in multiple sclerosis patients than in controls.

Included in the TCR beta cDNA libraries were unique molecular identifiers. T cells numbering roughly 0.9 to 10 million yielded cDNA molecules that totaled approximately 500,000. TCRdb reanalysed the PCR reads using MiXCR and keeps one entry per CDR3 protein. The sample has roughly 540,000 distinct CDR3 sequences, 30% to 40% seen once; the top ten hold roughly 6%. Germline lookup yields CDR1 SGHVS and CDR2 FNYEAQ. CDR3 length equals 15 residues. This sequence originates from a girl aged 2-17 years with multiple sclerosis. The J gene is TRBJ2-7, the V gene TRBV7-6; D assignment may be TRBD1 or TRBD2 (6 bases each). Matching the DNA end better, TRBJ2-5 makes the J call doubtful. The sample comprised blood. The CDR3 here is CASSGGGTAQETQYF. The CDR3 nucleotides are TGTGCCAGCAGCGGGGGCGGGACCGCTCAAGAGACCCAGTACTTC.